This entry lists 3 T cell receptor beta chains sequenced from one sample in a study of technical replicates of blood from a few donors. The data were produced by immunoSEQ multiplex PCR, yet TCRdb's version contains in-frame clones alone and is incomplete. This sample has approximately 94,000 clones, with 96% found just once. The sequenced sample was T cells isolated from PBMCs. These receptors were taken from a human donor in good health.

The chain employs TRBV5-1 and TRBJ2-3, with a weak D call TRBD2 (5 bases). There are 16 residues in the CDR3. Per germline, CDR1 SGHRS and CDR2 YFSETQ. V dropped 0 bases and J dropped 0 bases, with 11 bases sitting between them. CDR3 nucleotide sequence: TGCGCCAGCAGCTTGGAGGGAAGCGGAAGCACAGATACGCAGTATTTT. Its translation: CASSLEGSGSTDTQYF.

The chain employs TRBV6-1 and TRBJ1-2; TRBD1 matches 8 bases. The germline CDR1 and CDR2 sequences are MNHNS and SASEGT. The CDR3 has 14 residues. Germline trimming cut 2 bases from V and 6 bases from J; bases unmatched to any gene: 5. The DNA for the CDR3 is TGTGCCAGCAGTGAATCAGGGGGCTGGGATGGCTACACCTTC. Its translation is CASSESGGWDGYTF.

The V call is TRBV5-1, the J call TRBJ2-7; 9 positions agree with TRBD2. The CDR3 spans 15 residues. Germline loops: CDR1 SGHRS, CDR2 YFSETQ. Trimming at V came to 0 bases and at J to 4 bases, leaving 5 bases not matched to a gene. Here the CDR3 DNA reads TGCGCCAGCAGCTTGGTAGTAGCGGGAGCTTACGAGCAGTACTTC. Encoded protein: CASSLVVAGAYEQYF. Combining the CDR3 with reference TRBV5-1 and TRBJ2-7 gives the whole variable domain KAGVTQTPRYLIKTRGQQVTLSCSPISGHRSVSWYQQTPGQGLQFLFEYFSETQRNKGNFPGRFSGRQFSNSRSEMNVSTLELGDSALYLCASSLVVAGAYEQYFGPGTRLTVT.